One sample yielded the 8 T cell receptor beta chains listed below, sequenced in a study of T cells in women clearing cervical HPV infection. TCRdb keeps only in-frame clones here, not all; method: immunoSEQ multiplex PCR. This sample's table reports some 39,000 clones. Sequencing input: blood buffy coat. These receptors were collected from a woman between 18 and 75 years old with a cervical HPV16 infection that either progressed to CIN3+ or cleared (not recorded which).

Of note for this clone: The CDR3 is cut off 3 residues early in the read; its end comes from the germline J gene. This chain connects TRBV19 to TRBJ2-1; D not certain. The germline V gene has CDR1 LNHDA and CDR2 SQIVND (reference sequence). V lost 3 bases, J lost 8 bases, and 11 bases lay in between. CDR3 size: 13 residues. CDR3 bases read: TGTGCCAGTAGTATGTCGGGTTGGGATGAG. Translated: CASSMSGWDE. In full, the CDR3 reads CASSMSGWDEQFF.

The sequenced CDR3 bases are TGTGCCAGCAGCTCACAGGGCTCCTCTGGGACTGAA. This gives the protein CASSSQGSSGTE. The whole CDR3 reads CASSSQGSSGTEAFF. This chain joins TRBV7-9 and TRBJ1-1; possible D gene TRBD1, 6 bases. The CDR3 end lies 3 residues beyond the end of the read and is filled in from the germline J gene. V lost 4 bases and J lost 5, with 17 bases in between. The CDR3 consists of 15 residues. Germline V lookup: CDR1 SEHNR, CDR2 FQNEAQ (reference sequence).

CDR3 amino acids: CASSPPSVEIYNDYTF. The CDR3 DNA, read in part, is TGTGCCAGCTCACCACCGAGCGTCGAGATCTACAATGAC. V and J are TRBV18 and TRBJ1-2; D is uncertain. Read coverage stops 3 residues before the CDR3 terminus; the germline J gene supplies the remainder. The CDR3 is made up of 16 amino acids. Germline lookup yields CDR1 KGHSH and CDR2 LQKENI.

About this clone itself: The read ends 3 residues shy of where the CDR3 ends; the end is completed using the germline J gene. The chain links TRBV7-9 to TRBJ1-2; 8 positions agree with TRBD1. The CDR3 sequence is 14 residues long. CDR1 SEHNR and CDR2 FQNEAQ come from the germline V gene (reference sequence). Incomplete CDR3 DNA: TGTGCCAGCAGCCTCGGACAGGGTAAAGATGAC. It encodes CASSLGQGKDD. Given in full, the CDR3 is CASSLGQGKDDYTF.

On this clone: The read finishes 3 residues shy of the CDR3 end, and the germline J gene is used to complete it. The chain joins TRBV30 to TRBJ1-1; 7 bases fit TRBD1. V was clipped by 2 bases and J by 7 bases; unmatched bases: 10. Germline CDR1 and CDR2: GTSNPN and SVGIG (reference sequence). The CDR3 spans 14 residues. The CDR3 bases that were read are TGTGCCTGGAGTCCCCGACAGGGTGTAGGTGAA. The encoded protein is CAWSPRQGVGE. The entire CDR3 reads CAWSPRQGVGEAFF.

CDR3 bases read: TGCGCCAGCAGCTTGGGGGACAGGGGTAACTATGGC. Its translation is CASSLGDRGNYG. The full CDR3 protein reads CASSLGDRGNYGYTF. J is TRBJ1-2 and V is TRBV5-1; TRBD1 agrees at 10 bases. The read falls 3 residues short of the CDR3 end, and the missing part is taken from the germline J gene. The J segment lost 1 base and the V segment lost 0 bases, leaving 0 bases of the junction unmatched. Per the germline V gene, CDR1 is SGHRS and CDR2 is YFSETQ. The CDR3 extends over 15 amino acids.

A note on this clone: Read coverage stops 3 residues before the CDR3 terminus; the germline J gene supplies the remainder. The J gene is TRBJ1-1, the V gene TRBV18; no clear D gene. Deletions cut 2 bases from V and 4 bases from J, with 14 bases between. Germline V gene sequence: CDR1 KGHSH, CDR2 LQKENI. CDR3 length: 15 amino acids. CDR3 amino acids: CASSPSAGVSTEAFF. CDR3 DNA, as far as it was read: TGTGCCAGCTCACCAAGTGCCGGGGTGAGCACTGAA.

As regards this clone: The CDR3 end falls 3 residues outside the read, so it is completed with the germline J gene. The chain joins TRBV5-1 to TRBJ2-2; D is perhaps TRBD1 (6 bases). Germline V gene data show CDR1 as SGHRS and CDR2 as YFSETQ. The CDR3 covers 15 residues. The CDR3 here is CASSPQQGLGSPLFF. CDR3 DNA, as far as it was read: TGCGCCAGCAGCCCGCAGCAGGGGTTAGGATCACCG.